Listed below are T cell receptor beta chains from one sample, sequenced in a study of blood T cell repertoires in COVID-19. Method: immunoSEQ multiplex PCR; TCRdb's copy keeps in-frame clones and lacks some. The repertoire holds about 210,000 clones, 90% to 95% seen once, with 1% to 1.5% in the top ten. Sample: peripheral blood. The source of these receptors is a man aged 25 to 40 with acute or convalescent COVID-19. The CDR3 runs from the conserved cysteine through the conserved F or W. Fields, in order: J gene, V gene, clone size, CDR3 protein. Clone size, where shown, is once, few, many, or a class for clones that have expanded.

j_call: TRBJ2-7
v_call: TRBV12-3/TRBV12-4
clone_size: NA
cdr3_aa: CASSRGGFHEQYF

j_call: TRBJ1-6
v_call: TRBV19
clone_size: NA
cdr3_aa: CASTGTVSYNSPLHF

j_call: TRBJ2-6
v_call: TRBV28
clone_size: NA
cdr3_aa: CASSSFRFTGANVLTF

j_call: TRBJ2-2
v_call: TRBV30
clone_size: NA
cdr3_aa: CAWSPTNTGELFF

j_call: TRBJ2-1
v_call: TRBV18
clone_size: NA
cdr3_aa: CASSPPSRVLYEQFF

j_call: TRBJ2-5
v_call: TRBV7-8
clone_size: NA
cdr3_aa: CASRRAFLAGGAQETQYF

j_call: TRBJ2-1
v_call: TRBV3-1/TRBV3-2
clone_size: NA
cdr3_aa: CASSGRASNEQFF

j_call: TRBJ2-4
v_call: TRBV6-5
clone_size: NA
cdr3_aa: CASRSPGQKNIQYF

j_call: TRBJ2-1
v_call: TRBV6-1
clone_size: NA
cdr3_aa: CASSEGDYNEQFF

j_call: TRBJ2-1
v_call: TRBV24-1
clone_size: NA
cdr3_aa: CAATYNEQFF

j_call: TRBJ2-1
v_call: TRBV7-2
clone_size: few
cdr3_aa: CASSLGQGTYNEQFF

j_call: TRBJ1-1
v_call: TRBV3-1/TRBV3-2
clone_size: NA
cdr3_aa: CASSQDRMNTEAFF

j_call: TRBJ2-1
v_call: TRBV3-1/TRBV3-2
clone_size: NA
cdr3_aa: CASSPYSGINNEQFF

j_call: TRBJ1-3
v_call: TRBV19
clone_size: NA
cdr3_aa: CASTGHRSGNTIYF

j_call: TRBJ2-7
v_call: TRBV28
clone_size: NA
cdr3_aa: CASSLPLGSRVRYF

j_call: TRBJ2-2
v_call: TRBV6-5
clone_size: NA
cdr3_aa: CASSKQGYKLFF

j_call: TRBJ1-3
v_call: TRBV6-4
clone_size: once
cdr3_aa: CASSDWASSGNTIYF

j_call: TRBJ2-7
v_call: TRBV7-9
clone_size: NA
cdr3_aa: CASSPGGHLEQYF

j_call: TRBJ2-7
v_call: TRBV7-9
clone_size: NA
cdr3_aa: CASSLRQGGKNEQYF

j_call: TRBJ2-5
v_call: TRBV7-9
clone_size: NA
cdr3_aa: CASSFPTGGETQYF

j_call: TRBJ2-7
v_call: TRBV27
clone_size: NA
cdr3_aa: CASTTRDRSHEQYF

j_call: TRBJ2-7
v_call: TRBV27
clone_size: NA
cdr3_aa: CASSFTSSGGKYEQYF

j_call: TRBJ2-2
v_call: TRBV18
clone_size: NA
cdr3_aa: CASSTQGITGELFF

j_call: TRBJ2-7
v_call: TRBV30
clone_size: NA
cdr3_aa: CAWSVWTSGYEQYF

j_call: TRBJ2-2
v_call: TRBV19
clone_size: NA
cdr3_aa: CASTLTRQGGTGELFF

j_call: TRBJ2-7
v_call: TRBV29-1
clone_size: NA
cdr3_aa: CSTGGGGDSYEQYF